This TCR beta chain emerged from a study of control samples from healthy donors and cancer patients. Sequencing was performed with immunoSEQ multiplex PCR; in TCRdb, only in-frame clones are kept and a portion is missing. The sample lists 130,000 to 150,000 clones; about 89% were seen once. This clone appeared once. This CDR3 has 15 amino acids. Per germline, CDR1 SEHNR and CDR2 FQNEAQ (reference sequence). V shed 6 bases and J shed 2 bases, with 17 bases lying between them. The rearrangement uses TRBV7-9 and TRBJ2-7, with D perhaps TRBD1 or TRBD2 (6 bases each). Sequenced: blood. The source is a man aged 25 to 40 in good health. DNA of the CDR3: TGTGCCAGCAGTGGGGGGTCCGGGACAACCTACGAGCAGTACTTC. This translates into CASSGGSGTTYEQYF.